A selection of T cell receptor beta chains follows, all from one sample in a study of blood T cell repertoires in COVID-19. Profiling relied on immunoSEQ multiplex PCR, and the TCRdb table lists in-frame clones only, not all of them. In the table there are roughly 430,000 clones, over 75% of which are singletons. The sequenced sample consisted of PBMCs or T cells enriched from blood (not recorded which). These receptors came from a woman under 30 who had been exposed to COVID-19. Each CDR3 is given with its conserved first and last residue. Fields, in order: J gene, D gene, clone size, V gene, CDR3 DNA, CDR3 protein. D genes are given only for firm matches. Clone size is given for some rows only: seen once, a few or many times, or a class if the clone is expanded.

>TRBJ2-1|TRBD2|NA|TRBV5-1
TGCGCCAGCAGCTTGGAGGCGACTAGCGGGGGTTACAATGAGCAGTTCTTC
CASSLEATSGGYNEQFF
>TRBJ2-7|TRBD2|NA|TRBV15
TGTGCCACCAGCATAAGCGGGGGAAGCTCCTACGAGCAGTACTTC
CATSISGGSSYEQYF
>TRBJ2-3|NA|NA|TRBV7-9
TGTGCCAGCAGCTTACTTAGTACTTTCGGTTCCCTCGGCACAGATACGCAGTATTTT
CASSLLSTFGSLGTDTQYF
>TRBJ2-1|TRBD2|NA|TRBV27
TGTGCCAGCAGTACTACCGGGACTAGTCATGAGCAGTTCTTC
CASSTTGTSHEQFF
>TRBJ2-2|TRBD2|NA|TRBV19
TGTGCCAGTAAGGGCGGGAGGGCCCCGGACACCGGGGAGCTGTTTTTT
CASKGGRAPDTGELFF
>TRBJ2-3|NA|NA|TRBV7-3
TGTGCCAGCAGCTTCGCAGCGAGCACAGATACGCAGTATTTT
CASSFAASTDTQYF
>TRBJ2-7|TRBD1|NA|TRBV6-5
TGTGCCAGCAGGATCCGACAGGGAAGGAACTACGAGCAGTACTTC
CASRIRQGRNYEQYF
>TRBJ2-7|TRBD1|NA|TRBV28
TGTGCCAGCAGTTCCGCCAGGGGGTCCTACGAGCAGTACTTC
CASSSARGSYEQYF
>TRBJ1-6|NA|NA|TRBV7-5
TGTGCCAGAAGCTTAGATCGTGGGCAGACCTTTAGCTCCTATAATTCACCCCTCCACTTT
CARSLDRGQTFSSYNSPLHF
>TRBJ2-7|NA|few|TRBV5-1
TGCGCCAGCAGCTTGGAGCCTGGGAGCTCCTACGAGCAGTACTTC
CASSLEPGSSYEQYF
>TRBJ2-1|TRBD2|NA|TRBV5-4
TGTGCCAGCAGCTTCGGACTAGCGGGAATCGGTGAGCAGTTCTTC
CASSFGLAGIGEQFF
>TRBJ2-3|NA|NA|TRBV2
TGTGCCAGCAGTGGGGGGCCAGGATTAGATACGCAGTATTTT
CASSGGPGLDTQYF
>TRBJ1-6|NA|NA|TRBV6-2/TRBV6-3
TGTGCCAGCAGTTATCCCGGACAGCTTAATTCACCCCTCCACTTT
CASSYPGQLNSPLHF
>TRBJ1-3|NA|NA|TRBV9
TGTGCCAGCAGCGTAGCCGAGGGAGCTGGAAACACCATATATTTT
CASSVAEGAGNTIYF
>TRBJ2-7|TRBD1|NA|TRBV5-1
TGCGCCAGCAGCACCGGAGGACAGGCGCCCAACTACGAGCAGTACTTC
CASSTGGQAPNYEQYF
>TRBJ2-5|NA|NA|TRBV29-1
TGCAGCGTTGCGGTGTACCAAGAGACCCAGTACTTC
CSVAVYQETQYF
>TRBJ1-1|NA|NA|TRBV28
TGTGCCAGCAGTTCCGGGAACACTGAAGCTTTCTTT
CASSSGNTEAFF
>TRBJ2-3|TRBD2|NA|TRBV19
TGTGCCAGTAGTATGGAGGTGAGCGGGGACACAGATACGCAGTATTTT
CASSMEVSGDTDTQYF
>TRBJ2-3|TRBD2|NA|TRBV4-2
TGTGCCAGCAGCCAAGATGCGGGGGGGAGGGGAGATACGCAGTATTTT
CASSQDAGGRGDTQYF
>TRBJ2-7|NA|NA|TRBV5-4
TGTGCCAGCAGCTTCGGATACGACAGCACCTACGAGCAGTACTTC
CASSFGYDSTYEQYF
>TRBJ2-5|NA|NA|TRBV10-2
TGCGCCAGCAGCCGCCAAGAGACCCAGTACTTC
CASSRQETQYF
>TRBJ2-7|NA|NA|TRBV4-1
TGCGCCAGCAGCCAAACAGCGGTACTCTACGAGCAGTACTTC
CASSQTAVLYEQYF
>TRBJ2-7|TRBD2|NA|TRBV11-2
TGTGCCTCTCGGCGGGTCGGGGGGTCTTACGAGCAGTACTTC
CASRRVGGSYEQYF
>TRBJ1-2|NA|once|TRBV27
TGTGCCAGCAGTTTATCCGCCTCCGGACAGATCTATGGCTACACCTTC
CASSLSASGQIYGYTF
>TRBJ2-7|TRBD2|NA|TRBV28
TGTGCCAGCAACAAAGCGGGAGGCCGCGTTTACGAGCAGTACTTC
CASNKAGGRVYEQYF
>TRBJ2-7|NA|NA|TRBV7-6
TGTGCCAGCAGCCTCGGGACATTCGAGCAGTACTTC
CASSLGTFEQYF
>TRBJ2-1|TRBD1|NA|TRBV6-5
TGTGCCAGCAGTTACACAGGACAGGGAAGAATCAATGAGCAGTTCTTC
CASSYTGQGRINEQFF
>TRBJ2-2|TRBD2|once|TRBV7-2
TGTGCCAGCAGCTCCACAGCGGGGGGGGAGCTGTTTTTT
CASSSTAGGELFF
>TRBJ2-3|TRBD2|NA|TRBV6-4
TGTGCCAGCGCGAGCGGGGAGGGGACAGATACGCAGTATTTT
CASASGEGTDTQYF
>TRBJ2-7|NA|NA|TRBV29-1
TGCAGCGTTGGATCCGCAGGGGGGCGCGAGCAGTACTTC
CSVGSAGGREQYF
>TRBJ2-7|TRBD2|NA|TRBV5-6
TGTGCCAGCAGTCCTCCGGGACTAGCGGGGGGGAAATACGAGCAGTACTTC
CASSPPGLAGGKYEQYF
>TRBJ1-6|NA|NA|TRBV18
TGTGCCAGCTCACCGGAAAGGGGTAATTCACCCCTCCACTTT
CASSPERGNSPLHF
>TRBJ1-5|NA|NA|TRBV28
TGTGCCAGCAGTTTATACCTTAAGGGAGGGGGTTATCCCCAGCATTTT
CASSLYLKGGGYPQHF
>TRBJ2-5|TRBD2|NA|TRBV7-2
TGTGCCAGCAGCTTAGAACTAGCGGGGGGGCGGGAGACCCAGTACTTC
CASSLELAGGRETQYF
>TRBJ2-2|TRBD1|NA|TRBV19
TGTGCCAGTAGTAAACAGGGGGCGACCACCGGGGAGCTGTTTTTT
CASSKQGATTGELFF
>TRBJ1-5|NA|NA|TRBV4-3
TGCGCCAGCAGCCAAGATTGGGCTTATAGCAATCAGCCCCAGCATTTT
CASSQDWAYSNQPQHF
>TRBJ2-7|NA|NA|TRBV5-1
TGCGCCAGCGGATTGGAGGGAGGACACGACTACGAGCAGTACTTC
CASGLEGGHDYEQYF
>TRBJ2-1|NA|NA|TRBV21-1
TGTGCCAGCAGCAAAGCCCCTATAGGGGGCAATGAGCAGTTCTTC
CASSKAPIGGNEQFF
>TRBJ2-1|TRBD2|NA|TRBV6-5
TGTGCCAGCAGTTCTGTAGCGGGGGGCTCCTACAATGAGCAGTTCTTC
CASSSVAGGSYNEQFF
>TRBJ2-3|NA|NA|TRBV18
TGTGCCAGCTCACCAGGCCCCAGGGCCTCGCCCACAGATACGCAGTATTTT
CASSPGPRASPTDTQYF
>TRBJ2-1|TRBD1|NA|TRBV15
TGTGCCACCAGCAGAGAAGGGCAGGGGGCTCCGTATGAGCAGTTCTTC
CATSREGQGAPYEQFF
>TRBJ1-1|NA|NA|TRBV5-5
TGTGCCAGCAGCTTTTTGAGAGAAGCTTTCTTT
CASSFLREAFF
>TRBJ1-1|NA|NA|TRBV6-5
TGTGCCAGCAGTTACTATCTCGGCACTGAAGCTTTCTTT
CASSYYLGTEAFF
>TRBJ2-1|NA|NA|TRBV10-2
TGCGCCAGCAGTGAGTCGAGGACACAGTTCTTC
CASSESRTQFF
>TRBJ1-2|NA|NA|TRBV25-1
TGTGCCAGCAGTGCTACAGGGCCCGGTGGCTACACCTTC
CASSATGPGGYTF
>TRBJ1-1|TRBD1|few|TRBV18
TGTGCCAGCTCACCCCCGACAGGGGGCACTGAAGCTTTCTTT
CASSPPTGGTEAFF
>TRBJ1-5|NA|NA|TRBV2
TGTGCCAGCAGTGAATGGGGAATTCGAGGGCAGCCCCAGCATTTT
CASSEWGIRGQPQHF
>TRBJ1-6|TRBD1|NA|TRBV9
TGTGCCAGCAGCGTAGGGACAGGGGACTATAATTCACCCCTCCACTTT
CASSVGTGDYNSPLHF
>TRBJ1-2|TRBD1|NA|TRBV24-1
TGTGCCACCAGTGATGCCATCACCGGGACAGGTGCCTATGGCTACACCTTC
CATSDAITGTGAYGYTF
>TRBJ2-5|NA|NA|TRBV28
TGTGCCAGCAGTTTGTTAGAAGGTAGAGGAGAGACCCAGTACTTC
CASSLLEGRGETQYF
>TRBJ2-3|TRBD1|NA|TRBV18
TGTGCCAGCTCACCAAATCAGGGGGCTGGGGATACGCAGTATTTT
CASSPNQGAGDTQYF
>TRBJ1-6|NA|NA|TRBV5-1
TGCGCCAGCAGCTTGTCTTCTAATTCACCCCTCCACTTT
CASSLSSNSPLHF
>TRBJ1-2|TRBD1|NA|TRBV19
TGTGCCAGTAGTATGGCCGGGACAGGGAACTATGGCTACACCTTC
CASSMAGTGNYGYTF